The TCR beta chain under discussion was sequenced for a study of identical twins. Study-wide points: Out-of-frame alpha sequences shared between twins exhibited an excess of low generation probability.

Concerning this clonotype: Antigen unknown.

Germline-derived CDR1 and CDR2 are SGHTA and FQGNSA. This CDR3 has 16 residues. V lost 3 bases and J lost 0, with 15 bases in between. TCRdb re-called the 5' RACE reads through MiXCR, storing one row per CDR3 protein. The data hold about 470,000 distinct CDR3 sequences, with 20% to 25% observed a single time. This sample was shared with a second study, whose subject was T cells expressing NK-cell markers.

The chain joins TRBV7-2 to TRBJ2-7, with D possibly being TRBD2 (6 bases). The sequenced material came from CD4+ T cells sorted from blood. This sequence originates from a woman under 30 in good health. The CDR3 bases are TGTGCCAGCAGCTTGGCAGCGGGTGGGAGCTCCTACGAGCAGTACTTC. Its translation is CASSLAAGGSSYEQYF.